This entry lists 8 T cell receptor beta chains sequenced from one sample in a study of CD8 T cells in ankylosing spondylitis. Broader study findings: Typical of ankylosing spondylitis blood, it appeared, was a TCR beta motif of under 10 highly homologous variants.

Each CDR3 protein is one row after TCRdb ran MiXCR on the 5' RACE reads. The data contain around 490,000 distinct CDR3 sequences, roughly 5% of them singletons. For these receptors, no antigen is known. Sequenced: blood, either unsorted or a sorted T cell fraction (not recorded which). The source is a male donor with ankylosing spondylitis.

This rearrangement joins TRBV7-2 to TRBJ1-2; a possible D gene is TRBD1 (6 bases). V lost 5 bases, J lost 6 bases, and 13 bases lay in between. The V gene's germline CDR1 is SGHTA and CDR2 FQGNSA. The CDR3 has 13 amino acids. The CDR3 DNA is TGTGCCAGCAGCCGACAGGCCGGTGATGGCTACACCTTC. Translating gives CASSRQAGDGYTF.

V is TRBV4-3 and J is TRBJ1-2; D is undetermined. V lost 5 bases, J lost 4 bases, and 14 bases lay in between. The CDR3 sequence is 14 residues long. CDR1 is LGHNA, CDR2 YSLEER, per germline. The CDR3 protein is CASSLSGGIYGYTF. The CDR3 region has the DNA TGCGCCAGCAGCTTATCGGGAGGGATCTATGGCTACACCTTC.

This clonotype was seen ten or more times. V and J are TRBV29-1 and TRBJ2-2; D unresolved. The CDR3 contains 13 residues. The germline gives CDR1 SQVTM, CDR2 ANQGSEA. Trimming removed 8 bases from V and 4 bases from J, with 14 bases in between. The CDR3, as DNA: TGCAGCTTCCGGACGGACCTCACCGGGGAGCTGTTTTTT. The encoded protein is CSFRTDLTGELFF.

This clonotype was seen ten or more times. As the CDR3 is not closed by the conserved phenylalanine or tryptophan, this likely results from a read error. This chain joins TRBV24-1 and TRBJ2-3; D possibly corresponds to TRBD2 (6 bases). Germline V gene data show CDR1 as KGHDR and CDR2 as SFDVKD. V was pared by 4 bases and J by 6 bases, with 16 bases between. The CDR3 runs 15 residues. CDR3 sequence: CATSEPGVPLDTQYS. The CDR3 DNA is TGTGCCACCAGTGAACCGGGGGTCCCCTTGGATACGCAGTATTCT.

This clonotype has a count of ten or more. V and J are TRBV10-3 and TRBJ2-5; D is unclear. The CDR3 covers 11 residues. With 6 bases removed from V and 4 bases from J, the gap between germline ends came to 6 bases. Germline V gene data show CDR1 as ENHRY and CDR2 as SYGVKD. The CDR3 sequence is CAISWGETQYF. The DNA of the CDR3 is TGTGCCATCAGCTGGGGAGAGACCCAGTACTTC.

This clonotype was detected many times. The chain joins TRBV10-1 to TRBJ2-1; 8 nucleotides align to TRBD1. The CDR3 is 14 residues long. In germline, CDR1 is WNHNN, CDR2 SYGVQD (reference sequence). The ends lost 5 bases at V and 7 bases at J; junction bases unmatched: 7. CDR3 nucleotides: TGCGCCAGCAGTTTGGGACAGGCCGGGAATGAGCAGTTCTTC. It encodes CASSLGQAGNEQFF.

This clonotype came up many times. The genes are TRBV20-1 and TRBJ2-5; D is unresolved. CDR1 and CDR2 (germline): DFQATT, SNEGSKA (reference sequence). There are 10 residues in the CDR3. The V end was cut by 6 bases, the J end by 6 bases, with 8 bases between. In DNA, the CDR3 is TGCAGTGCCGCTGGAAAGACCCAGTACTTC. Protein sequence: CSAAGKTQYF.

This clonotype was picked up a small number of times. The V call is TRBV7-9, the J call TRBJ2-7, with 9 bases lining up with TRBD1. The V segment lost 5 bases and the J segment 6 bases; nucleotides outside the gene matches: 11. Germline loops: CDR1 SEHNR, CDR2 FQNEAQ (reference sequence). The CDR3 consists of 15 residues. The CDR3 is CASSLLGQGSVEQYF. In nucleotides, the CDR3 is TGTGCCAGCAGCCTACTGGGACAGGGAAGTGTCGAGCAGTACTTC.